These T cell receptor beta chains were read from a single sample in a study of neurological immune-mediated disorders. TCRdb recomputed calls from the 5' RACE reads with MiXCR, one row per CDR3 protein. This sample has about 120,000 distinct CDR3 sequences, with about 3.2% found just once. Sequencing was performed on PBMCs. The origin of the receptors is a woman aged 25 to 39 with multiple sclerosis. Both conserved end residues are part of each CDR3. D genes are given only for firm matches. Not every row has a clone size; where given, it reads once, few, many or a size class.

>15|many|TRBD1|TRBJ2-7|TRBV20-1
TGCAGTGCTAGGTTTTCAGGGGGCGGTAGGTACGAGCAGTACTTC
CSARFSGGGRYEQYF
>14|many|TRBD1|TRBJ2-3|TRBV18
TGTGCCAGCTCAGACAGGGGCCGCACAGATACGCAGTATTTT
CASSDRGRTDTQYF
>15|many|TRBD2|TRBJ2-1|TRBV5-6
TGTGCCAGCAAGTCTAGCGGGATGACCTACAATGAGCAGTTCTTC
CASKSSGMTYNEQFF
>13|many|-|TRBJ2-2|TRBV29-1
TGCAGCGTAGGAGGGGTGAGCACCGGGGAGCTGTTTTTT
CSVGGVSTGELFF
>13|medium-sized|-|TRBJ1-4|TRBV29-1
TGCAGCGTTGACGGACCCTGGGAGGAAAAACTGTTTTTT
CSVDGPWEEKLFF
>15|many|-|TRBJ2-7|TRBV14
TGTGCCAGCAGCCAACACAACCGGGCCCCCTTCGAGCAGTACTTC
CASSQHNRAPFEQYF
>17|few|TRBD2|TRBJ2-3|TRBV7-2
TGTGCCAGCAGCTTTTTCCCTAGCGGGGGGGCCCAAGATACGCAGTATTTT
CASSFFPSGGAQDTQYF
>14|many|-|TRBJ2-3|TRBV7-2
TGTGCCAGCAGCTTAGGATTTCAGGCAGATACGCAGTATTTT
CASSLGFQADTQYF
>15|many|TRBD2|TRBJ2-1|TRBV11-2
TGTGCCAGCAGCTTAGGACTAGCGGGGCACAATGAGCAGTTCTTC
CASSLGLAGHNEQFF
>15|-|-|TRBJ2-3|TRBV11-2
TGTGCCAGCAGCCTCGGGACAAACCGCACAGATACGCAGTATTTT
CASSLGTNRTDTQYF
>14|many|-|TRBJ2-7|TRBV6-5
TGTGCCAGCAGTTACTACGGTCCTTCCTACGAGCAGTACTTC
CASSYYGPSYEQYF
>13|many|-|TRBJ2-2|TRBV29-1
TGCAGCGTTGAGGGGCAGGGAGGCGGGGAGCTGTTTTTT
CSVEGQGGGELFF
>12|-|-|TRBJ2-1|TRBV7-8
TGTGCCACCGGGGTCCACGACAATGAGCAGTTCTTC
CATGVHDNEQFF
>10|-|-|TRBJ2-5|TRBV20-1
TGCAGTGCTAGTACAGAGACCCAGTACTTC
CSASTETQYF
>17|many|TRBD2|TRBJ2-1|TRBV18
TGTGCCAGCTCACGGAGGACTAGCGGGATTCTTGACAATGAGCAGTTCTTC
CASSRRTSGILDNEQFF
>16|many|-|TRBJ2-1|TRBV7-2
TGTGCCAGCAGCTTATTGCGGGGGCTACCTGGAAATGAGCAGTTCTTC
CASSLLRGLPGNEQFF
>14|many|-|TRBJ2-7|TRBV5-1
TGCGCCAGCACCTTATACGGGTACCAGCTCGAGCAGTACTTC
CASTLYGYQLEQYF
>15|many|-|TRBJ2-1|TRBV4-1
TGCGCCAGCAGCCAAGATCGAGGTGCCGACCTTGAGCAGTTCTTC
CASSQDRGADLEQFF
>12|many|-|TRBJ2-7|TRBV12-3/TRBV12-4
TGTGCCAGCAGTTTATCTCCCTACGAGCAGTACTTC
CASSLSPYEQYF
>13|many|-|TRBJ1-1|TRBV7-2
TGTGCCAGCAGCAAACAGGGTCGCACTGAAGCTTTCTTT
CASSKQGRTEAFF
>16|many|TRBD1|TRBJ2-2|TRBV7-8
TGTGCCAGCAGCGCCTGGACAGGGCGTCCCACCGGGGAGCTGTTTTTT
CASSAWTGRPTGELFF
>16|many|-|TRBJ1-3|TRBV4-3
TGCGCCAGCAGCCAAGATCCCCAGGGGCTGAGAAACACCATATATTTT
CASSQDPQGLRNTIYF
>16|many|TRBD2|TRBJ2-3|TRBV20-1
TGCAGTGCTAGACCTCTAGCGGCCCCTAGCACAGATACGCAGTATTTT
CSARPLAAPSTDTQYF
>15|many|-|TRBJ1-3|TRBV21-1
TGTGCCAGCAGCAAAGCTAGGGCAGGTGGAAACACCATATATTTT
CASSKARAGGNTIYF
>14|many|-|TRBJ2-3|TRBV15
TGTGCCACCAGCAGTGGTGGGAGCACAGATACGCAGTATTTT
CATSSGGSTDTQYF
>15|many|-|TRBJ2-1|TRBV18
TGTGCCAGCTCACTCCCGTTGCAGGGGGGGAATGAGCAGTTCTTC
CASSLPLQGGNEQFF
>11|many|-|TRBJ2-4|TRBV20-1
TGCAGTGCTAGTTTTGGAAACATTCAGTACTTC
CSASFGNIQYF
>13|-|-|TRBJ2-3|TRBV11-2
TGTGCCAGCAGCTTGACCCCAAGGGATACGCAGTATTTT
CASSLTPRDTQYF
>16|many|TRBD2|TRBJ2-5|TRBV15
TGTGCCACCAGCAGAGGGAGGGCTAGCGGGACTGAGACCCAGTACTTC
CATSRGRASGTETQYF
>17|many|-|TRBJ2-1|TRBV5-1
TGCGCCAGCAGCTTGGCACCTGGGCTCCACTCCTACAATGAGCAGTTCTTC
CASSLAPGLHSYNEQFF
>13|many|-|TRBJ2-2|TRBV7-2
TGTGCCAGCAGCTTGGGGCACCCCAACCCGCTGTTTTTT
CASSLGHPNPLFF
>14|many|TRBD2|TRBJ2-1|TRBV5-1
TGCGCCAGCAGCGCCCTCGGGGGGATGAATGAGCAGTTCTTC
CASSALGGMNEQFF
>17|many|-|TRBJ2-3|TRBV11-2
TGTGCCAGCAGCTTAGATCTAATCCGGGAGTCCACAGATACGCAGTATTTT
CASSLDLIRESTDTQYF